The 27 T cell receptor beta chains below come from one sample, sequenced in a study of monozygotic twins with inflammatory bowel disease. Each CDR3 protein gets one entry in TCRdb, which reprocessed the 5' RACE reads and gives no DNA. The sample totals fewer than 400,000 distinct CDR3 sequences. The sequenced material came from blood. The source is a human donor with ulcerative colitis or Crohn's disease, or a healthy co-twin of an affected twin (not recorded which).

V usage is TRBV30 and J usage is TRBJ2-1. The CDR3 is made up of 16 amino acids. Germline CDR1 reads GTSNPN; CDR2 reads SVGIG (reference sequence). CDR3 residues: CAWSAKGRRTFNEQFF.

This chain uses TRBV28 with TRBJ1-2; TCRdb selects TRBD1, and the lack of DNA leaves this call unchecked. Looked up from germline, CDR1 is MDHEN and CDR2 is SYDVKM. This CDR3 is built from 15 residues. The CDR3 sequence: CASSSPGGWIGGYTF.

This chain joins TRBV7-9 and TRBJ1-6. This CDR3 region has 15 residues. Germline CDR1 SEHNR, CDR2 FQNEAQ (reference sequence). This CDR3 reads CASREPLRPNSPLHF.

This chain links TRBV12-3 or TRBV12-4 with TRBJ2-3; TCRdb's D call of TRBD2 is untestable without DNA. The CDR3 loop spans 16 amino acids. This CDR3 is CASRPGIAGGADTQYF.

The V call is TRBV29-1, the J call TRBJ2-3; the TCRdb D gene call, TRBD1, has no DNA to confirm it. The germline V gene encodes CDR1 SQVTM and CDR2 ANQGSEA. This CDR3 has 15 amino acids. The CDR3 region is CSVCIGRGRTDTQYF.

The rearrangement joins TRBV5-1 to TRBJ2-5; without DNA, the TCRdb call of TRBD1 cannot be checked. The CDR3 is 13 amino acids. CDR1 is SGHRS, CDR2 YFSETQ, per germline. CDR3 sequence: CASPDSHHKTVDF. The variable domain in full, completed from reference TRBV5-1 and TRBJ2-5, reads KAGVTQTPRYLIKTRGQQVTLSCSPISGHRSVSWYQQTPGQGLQFLFEYFSETQRNKGNFPGRFSGRQFSNSRSEMNVSTLELGDSALYLCASPDSHHKTVDFGPGTRLLVL.

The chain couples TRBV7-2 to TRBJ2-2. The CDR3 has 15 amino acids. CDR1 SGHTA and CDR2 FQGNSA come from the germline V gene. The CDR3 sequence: CASSLVSSNTGELFF. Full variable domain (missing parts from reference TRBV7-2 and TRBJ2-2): GAGVSQSPSNKVTEKGKDVELRCDPISGHTALYWYRQSLGQGLEFLIYFQGNSAPDKSGLPSDRFSAERTGGSVSTLTIQRTQQEDSAVYLCASSLVSSNTGELFFGEGSRLTVL.

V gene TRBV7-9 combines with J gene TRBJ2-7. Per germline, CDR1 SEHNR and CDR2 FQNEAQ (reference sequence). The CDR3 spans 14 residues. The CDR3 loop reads CASSYLEQSYEQYF.

The CDR3: CASSQALAGGETQYF. The genes are TRBV3-1 and TRBJ2-5; TCRdb's assignment of TRBD2 cannot be checked, as there is no DNA. CDR3 size: 15 residues. Germline V gene sequence: CDR1 LGHDT, CDR2 YNNKEL (reference sequence).

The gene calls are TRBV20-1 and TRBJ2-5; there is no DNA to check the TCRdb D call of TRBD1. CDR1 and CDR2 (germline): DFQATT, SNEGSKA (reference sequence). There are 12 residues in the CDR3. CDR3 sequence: CSTIPTEETQYF.

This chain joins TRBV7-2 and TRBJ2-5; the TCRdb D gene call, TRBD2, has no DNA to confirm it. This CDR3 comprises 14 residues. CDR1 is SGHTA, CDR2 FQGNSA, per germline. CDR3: CASSQSGRGETQYF.

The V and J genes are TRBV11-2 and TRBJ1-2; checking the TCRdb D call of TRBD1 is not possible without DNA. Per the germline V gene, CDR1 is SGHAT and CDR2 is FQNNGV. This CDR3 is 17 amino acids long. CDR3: CASSLYPQGLVDYGYTF.

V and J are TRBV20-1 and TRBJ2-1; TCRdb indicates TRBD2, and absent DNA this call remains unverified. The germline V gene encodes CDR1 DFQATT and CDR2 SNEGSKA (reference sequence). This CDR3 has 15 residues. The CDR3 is CSARPPAGGYNEQFF.

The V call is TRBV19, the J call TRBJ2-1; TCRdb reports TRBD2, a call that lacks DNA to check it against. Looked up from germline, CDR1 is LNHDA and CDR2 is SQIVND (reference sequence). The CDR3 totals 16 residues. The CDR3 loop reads CASSLIAGAGYNEQFF.

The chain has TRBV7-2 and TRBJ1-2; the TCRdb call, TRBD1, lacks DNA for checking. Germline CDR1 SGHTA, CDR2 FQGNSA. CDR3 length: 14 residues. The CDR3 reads CASSRDRTTYGYTF.

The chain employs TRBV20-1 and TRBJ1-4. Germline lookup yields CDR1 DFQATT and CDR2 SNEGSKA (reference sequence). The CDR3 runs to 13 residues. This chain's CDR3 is CSAKKDGSEKLFF.

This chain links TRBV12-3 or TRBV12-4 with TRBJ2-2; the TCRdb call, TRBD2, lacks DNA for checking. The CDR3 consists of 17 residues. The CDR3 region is CASSLASGAKWTGELFF.

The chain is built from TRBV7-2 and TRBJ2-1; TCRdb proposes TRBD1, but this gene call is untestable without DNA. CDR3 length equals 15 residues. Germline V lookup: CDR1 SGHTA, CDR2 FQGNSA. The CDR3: CASSSPLGPDNEQFF.

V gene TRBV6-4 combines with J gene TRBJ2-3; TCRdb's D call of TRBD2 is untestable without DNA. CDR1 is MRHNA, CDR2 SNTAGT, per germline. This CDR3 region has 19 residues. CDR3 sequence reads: CASSGLGLAGAQSTDTQYF.

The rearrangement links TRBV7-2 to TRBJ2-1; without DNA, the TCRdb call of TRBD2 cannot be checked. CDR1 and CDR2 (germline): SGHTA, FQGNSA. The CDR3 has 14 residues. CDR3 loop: CASTRTSGRNEQFF.

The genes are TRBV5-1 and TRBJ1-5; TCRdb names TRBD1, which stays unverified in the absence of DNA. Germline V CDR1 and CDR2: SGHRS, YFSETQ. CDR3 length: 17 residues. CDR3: CASSLDRGTSHHQPQHF.

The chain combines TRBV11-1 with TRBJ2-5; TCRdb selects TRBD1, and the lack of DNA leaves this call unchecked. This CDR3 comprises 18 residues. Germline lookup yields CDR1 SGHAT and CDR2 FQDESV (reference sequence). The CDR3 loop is CASSLRTGTRLYQETQYF.

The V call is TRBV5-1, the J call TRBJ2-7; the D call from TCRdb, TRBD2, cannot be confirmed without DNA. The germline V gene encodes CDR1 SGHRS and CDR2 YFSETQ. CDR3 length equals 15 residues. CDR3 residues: CASRRTGLAAYEQYF.

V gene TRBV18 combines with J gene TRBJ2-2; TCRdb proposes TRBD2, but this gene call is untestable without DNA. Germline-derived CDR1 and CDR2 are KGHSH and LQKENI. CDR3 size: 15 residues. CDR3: CASSPTSGKAGELFF.

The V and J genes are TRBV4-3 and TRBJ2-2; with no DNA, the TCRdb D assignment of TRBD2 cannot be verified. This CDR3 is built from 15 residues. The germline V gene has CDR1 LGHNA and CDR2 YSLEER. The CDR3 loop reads CASSPIAGVAGELFF.

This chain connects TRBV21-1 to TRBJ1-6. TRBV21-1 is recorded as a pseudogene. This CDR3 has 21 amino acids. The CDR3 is CASSKLALHSQGSSYNSPLHF.

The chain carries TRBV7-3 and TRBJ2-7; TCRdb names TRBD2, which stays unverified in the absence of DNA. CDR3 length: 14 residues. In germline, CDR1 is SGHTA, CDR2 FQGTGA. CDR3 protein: CASSITSGPYEQYF.